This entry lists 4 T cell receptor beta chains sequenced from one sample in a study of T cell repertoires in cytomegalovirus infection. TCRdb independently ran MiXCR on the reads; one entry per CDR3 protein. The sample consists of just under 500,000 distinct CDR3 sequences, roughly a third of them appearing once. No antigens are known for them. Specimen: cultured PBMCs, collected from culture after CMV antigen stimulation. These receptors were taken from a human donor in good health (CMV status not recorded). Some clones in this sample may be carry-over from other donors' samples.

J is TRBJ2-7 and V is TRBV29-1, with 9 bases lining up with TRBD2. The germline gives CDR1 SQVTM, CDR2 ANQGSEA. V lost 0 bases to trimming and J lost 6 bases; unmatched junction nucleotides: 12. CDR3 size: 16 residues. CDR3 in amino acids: CSVEEPLAGKNGEQYF. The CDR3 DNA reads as TGCAGCGTTGAAGAGCCCCTAGCGGGAAAGAACGGCGAGCAGTACTTC.

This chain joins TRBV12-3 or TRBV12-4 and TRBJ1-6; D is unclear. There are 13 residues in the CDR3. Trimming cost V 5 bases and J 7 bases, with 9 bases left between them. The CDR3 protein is CASSLRQNSPLHF. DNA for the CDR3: TGTGCCAGCAGTCTGAGGCAGAATTCACCCCTCCACTTT.

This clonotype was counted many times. CDR3 amino acids: CASSGHFFQETQYF. The DNA for the CDR3 is TGTGCCAGCAGCGGACACTTTTTCCAAGAGACCCAGTACTTC. This chain joins TRBV11-2 and TRBJ2-5; TRBD1 is a possible D gene (5 bases). The CDR3 is 14 residues long. Deletions cut 5 bases from V and 1 base from J, with 11 bases between. CDR1 is SGHAT, CDR2 FQNNGV, per germline.

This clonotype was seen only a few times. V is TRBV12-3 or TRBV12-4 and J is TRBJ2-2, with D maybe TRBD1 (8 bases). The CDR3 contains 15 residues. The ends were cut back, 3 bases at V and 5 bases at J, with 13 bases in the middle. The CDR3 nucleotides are TGTGCCAGCAGTTTCGACAGGGGAGGGACCGGGGAGCTGTTTTTT. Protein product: CASSFDRGGTGELFF.